These 10 T cell receptor beta chains were all obtained from the same sample, sequenced in a study of T cell responses to AZD1222 COVID-19 vaccine. TCRdb's copy holds only in-frame clones and misses some; the assay was immunoSEQ multiplex PCR. The sample carries around 100,000 clones, over 90% recorded once. The specimen was peripheral blood, collected on day 0 of AZD1222 vaccination. The source is an adult in good health.

The chain joins TRBV28 to TRBJ1-2, with D possibly being TRBD1 (5 bases). Per germline, CDR1 MDHEN and CDR2 SYDVKM. Trimming pared 4 bases from V and 5 bases from J, leaving 17 bases between. The CDR3 sequence is 15 residues long. The CDR3 is CASSSPARRGYGYTF. CDR3 bases: TGTGCCAGCAGTTCACCCGCCCGCCGGGGGTATGGCTACACCTTC.

This clone was seen only once. This rearrangement joins TRBV6-1 to TRBJ1-2; 7 bases fit TRBD1. V lost 7 bases, J lost 2 bases, and 10 bases stayed unmatched. The CDR3 loop spans 15 amino acids. The germline gives CDR1 MNHNS, CDR2 SASEGT. CDR3 DNA sequence: TGTGCCAGCACCTCCCCGACAGGGATAAACTATGGCTACACCTTC. Translated, it gives CASTSPTGINYGYTF.

V usage is TRBV5-1 and J usage is TRBJ2-5; 15 positions match TRBD2. V shed 4 bases, J shed 1 base, and the junction held 8 bases outside the gene matches. Germline V gene data show CDR1 as SGHRS and CDR2 as YFSETQ. The CDR3 totals 18 residues. CDR3: CASSIGLAGGEIQETQYF. The CDR3 DNA reads TGCGCCAGCAGCATAGGACTAGCGGGAGGGGAGATCCAAGAGACCCAGTACTTC.

This rearrangement joins TRBV27 to TRBJ2-7; D could derive from TRBD1 or TRBD2 (5 bases each). V lost 5 bases and J 3 bases, leaving 11 bases between the germline ends. Germline V lookup: CDR1 MNHEY, CDR2 SMNVEV (reference sequence). The CDR3 runs to 13 residues. CDR3 bases: TGTGCCAGCAGTCCCTGGGACCTCTACGAGCAGTACTTC. Protein sequence: CASSPWDLYEQYF.

This rearrangement joins TRBV29-1 to TRBJ2-5, with 9 positions matching TRBD2. Per the germline V gene, CDR1 is SQVTM and CDR2 is ANQGSEA. The CDR3 runs to 14 residues. Trimming removed 4 bases from V and 5 bases from J; junction bases left unmatched: 8. CDR3 nucleotides: TGCAGCGTTGCAGAATCTAGCGGGGATGAGACCCAGTACTTC. Residues: CSVAESSGDETQYF.

The CDR3, as DNA: TGTGCCAGCAGCTCCCTTAGCGGGAGGGGGGACACAGATACGCAGTATTTT. Translation gives CASSSLSGRGDTDTQYF. The chain joins TRBV11-2 to TRBJ2-3; 11 bases are shared with TRBD2. Per the germline V gene, CDR1 is SGHAT and CDR2 is FQNNGV. The CDR3 runs to 17 residues. The J segment lost 2 bases and the V segment lost 4 bases, leaving 8 bases of the junction unmatched.

The rearrangement uses TRBV10-3 and TRBJ2-7; 8 positions agree with TRBD2. J gave up 2 bases and V 4 bases, and 7 bases lay outside the gene matches. The CDR3 is made up of 15 amino acids. The germline V gene has CDR1 ENHRY and CDR2 SYGVKD. The CDR3 is CAISGGSGRTYEQYF. CDR3 bases: TGTGCCATCAGTGGGGGGAGCGGGAGAACCTACGAGCAGTACTTC.

This clone has only one observation. The chain joins TRBV10-3 to TRBJ1-4; D remains ambiguous. The CDR3 is 14 residues long. Trimming cost V 6 bases and J 7 bases, with 15 bases left between them. The germline CDR1 and CDR2 sequences are ENHRY and SYGVKD. The CDR3 reads CAISGKGLREKLFF. DNA for the CDR3: TGTGCCATCAGCGGCAAAGGGTTACGTGAAAAACTGTTTTTT.

The J gene is TRBJ1-5, the V gene TRBV6-5; D possibly corresponds to TRBD1 (6 bases). The CDR3 length is 15 residues. CDR1 is MNHEY, CDR2 SVGAGI, per germline. V gave up 5 bases and J gave up 6 bases, with 17 bases separating them. The CDR3 sequence is CASSPQNREGQPQHF. The CDR3 region has the DNA TGTGCCAGCAGTCCACAAAACAGGGAGGGTCAGCCCCAGCATTTT.

This chain uses TRBV29-1 with TRBJ2-7; D may be TRBD2 (7 bases). This CDR3 comprises 13 residues. V was pared by 6 bases and J by 0 bases, with 12 bases between. The germline gives CDR1 SQVTM, CDR2 ANQGSEA. The CDR3 bases are TGCAGCGTGAGGAGGGGGGGCTCCTACGAGCAGTACTTC. Translation gives CSVRRGGSYEQYF.